This TCR beta chain is from a study of cytomegalovirus exposure and HLA in healthy donors. Profiled with immunoSEQ multiplex PCR; TCRdb holds only in-frame clones, not every one. The sample holds approximately 300,000 clones; roughly nine tenths are singletons and the top ten take approximately 1%. Trimming removed 3 bases from V and 14 bases from J; junction bases left unmatched: 12. This CDR3 comprises 15 residues. CDR1 is SGHAT and CDR2 is FQDESV in the germline V gene (reference sequence). The receptor's source is a woman in her 30s in good health and CMV-seropositive. Material for sequencing was PBMCs. The chain employs TRBV11-1 and TRBJ2-1, with 11 bases identical to TRBD2. CDR3: CASSLVVAGGGREFF. CDR3 sequence (DNA): TGTGCCAGCAGCTTGGTAGTAGCGGGAGGGGGGAGAGAGTTCTTC. Filled out from reference TRBV11-1 and TRBJ2-1, the complete variable domain reads EAEVAQSPRYKITEKSQAVAFWCDPISGHATLYWYRQILGQGPELLVQFQDESVVDDSQLPKDRFSAERLKGVDSTLKIQPAELGDSAMYLCASSLVVAGGGREFFGPGTRLTVL.